This T cell receptor beta chain was retrieved from a study of OX40 agonist ivuxolimab in advanced cancers. Study at large: Patients in dose escalation had liver, melanoma, kidney or head and neck cancers.

Libraries were prepared by immunoSEQ multiplex PCR; TCRdb keeps only in-frame clonotypes and omits some of them. Of tens of thousands of clones listed, approximately 88% are singletons. Germline lookup yields CDR1 SNHLY and CDR2 FYNNEI. V shed 6 bases and J 7 bases; nucleotides not matched to a gene: 8. The CDR3 has 15 residues. Concerning this clone: The antigen is unknown.

Broader study findings: Expanded clones were, on average, more numerous in CD8+ T cells than in CD4+.

The receptor comes from an adult with an advanced solid tumor such as melanoma, head and neck, liver or kidney cancer. The genes are TRBV2 and TRBJ2-1, with 11 bases aligning to TRBD2. This specimen consisted of CD4+ or CD8+ T cells sorted from blood, obtained in a trial of the OX40 agonist ivuxolimab. CDR3 amino acids: CASSGVAGGLNEQFF. CDR3 DNA: TGTGCCAGCAGCGGAGTAGCGGGAGGGTTAAATGAGCAGTTCTTC.